The clone carrying this TCR beta chain was observed at least ten times. The data belong to a study of T-cell reconstitution after alpha-beta-depleted transplantation in children. The V gene's germline CDR1 is MNHNS and CDR2 SASEGT. The CDR3 loop spans 13 amino acids. The V and J ends lost 4 bases and 4 bases, in that order; junction bases with no gene match: 4. This sample's TCRbeta library carried unique molecular identifier barcodes. TCRdb analysed the PCR reads with MiXCR anew, one entry per CDR3 protein. The sample consists of 600,000 to 700,000 distinct CDR3 sequences, around 16% of them appearing once.

The TCR was taken from a human donor who donated a stem cell graft to a child with acute myeloid leukemia. This chain uses TRBV6-1 with TRBJ2-7, with 7 bases aligning to TRBD1. The source material was PBMCs from the stem cell graft donor, sampled from the stem cell graft. The CDR3 sequence is CASSAGTAYEQYV. The CDR3 DNA reads TGTGCCAGCAGTGCAGGGACAGCGTACGAGCAGTACGTC.